The TCR beta chain under discussion was sequenced for a study of beta chain features in type 1 diabetes. Germline CDR1 is SGHRS and CDR2 is YFSETQ. CDR3 length: 14 residues. Trimming removed 1 base at V and 1 base at J, with 6 bases between. In this sample, this clone turned up a few times. CD4+ cells of the naive, central memory, regulatory and stem cell-like memory types were sorted via CD45RO/CCR7/CD25/CD127/CD95/CD27. Of the isolated RNA, all was reverse transcribed, and so the sequenced material was expressed TCRB transcripts. Profiled with immunoSEQ multiplex PCR; TCRdb holds only in-frame clones, not every one. This sample carries hundreds of thousands of clones, 15% to 20% of them seen once, and the ten largest clones take about 0.02%.

This TCR was sampled from a woman aged 18-30 years in good health. This chain links TRBV5-1 with TRBJ1-3, with no clear D. Sequences were obtained from naive CD4+ T cells from blood. The CDR3 here is CASSLRPSGNTIYF. CDR3 coding DNA: TGCGCCAGCAGCTTGCGACCTTCTGGAAACACCATATATTTT. The full variable domain, with the rest looked up from reference TRBV5-1 and TRBJ1-3, is KAGVTQTPRYLIKTRGQQVTLSCSPISGHRSVSWYQQTPGQGLQFLFEYFSETQRNKGNFPGRFSGRQFSNSRSEMNVSTLELGDSALYLCASSLRPSGNTIYFGEGSWLTVV.